This is a list of T cell receptor beta chains from one sample in a study of T cell responses to AZD1222 COVID-19 vaccine. Measured with immunoSEQ multiplex PCR; TCRdb has only the in-frame clones, and not every one. The sample records approximately 180,000 clones, roughly 92% being singletons. This material consisted of peripheral blood, taken on day 0 of AZD1222 vaccination. The source of these receptors is an adult in good health. Each CDR3 is given with its conserved first and last residue. D genes are given only for firm matches. Size is omitted from some rows. Given values are once, few, many or a class for expanded clones.

clone size,V gene,D gene,J gene,CDR3 protein,CDR3 DNA
-,TRBV3-1/TRBV3-2,-,TRBJ1-1,CASSLVNTEAFF,TGTGCCAGCAGCTTGGTGAACACTGAAGCTTTCTTT
-,TRBV20-1,-,TRBJ2-3,CSAPGVEYF,TGCAGTGCCCCTGGTGTCGAGTATTTT
-,TRBV19,-,TRBJ1-1,CASSAAWKAFF,TGTGCCAGTAGTGCTGCTTGGAAAGCTTTCTTT
-,TRBV24-1,-,TRBJ2-3,CATSDSSGYTSTDTQYF,TGTGCCACCAGTGATTCCTCAGGGTACACAAGCACAGATACGCAGTATTTT
-,TRBV27,-,TRBJ2-7,CASSFSSSRGVSSYEQYF,TGTGCCAGCAGTTTCTCCTCCTCCCGCGGGGTAAGCTCCTACGAGCAGTACTTC
-,TRBV6-5,TRBD1,TRBJ2-7,CASSSAGGYEQYF,TGTGCCAGCAGTTCGGCAGGGGGCTACGAGCAGTACTTC
-,TRBV14,-,TRBJ2-3,CASSQEAGQETDTQYF,TGTGCCAGCAGCCAAGAAGCGGGCCAGGAGACAGATACGCAGTATTTT
-,TRBV30,TRBD1,TRBJ1-1,CAWSVSRTGNTEAFF,TGTGCCTGGAGTGTCTCTCGGACAGGGAACACTGAAGCTTTCTTT
once,TRBV7-9,-,TRBJ1-6,CASSLGGWRDEGNSPLHF,TGTGCCAGCAGCTTAGGAGGGTGGAGGGACGAGGGGAATTCACCCCTCCACTTT
-,TRBV14,-,TRBJ1-2,CASSLTPNYGYTF,TGTGCCAGCAGCCTGACACCCAACTATGGCTACACCTTC
few,TRBV5-1,TRBD1,TRBJ2-2,CASSADRADGELFF,TGCGCCAGCAGTGCGGACAGGGCCGACGGGGAGCTGTTTTTT
-,TRBV28,-,TRBJ2-7,CATRDSFYEQYF,TGTGCCACCCGGGACTCCTTTTACGAGCAGTACTTC
-,TRBV4-1,-,TRBJ2-1,CASSQDPGSSSYNEQFF,TGCGCCAGCAGCCAAGATCCGGGGTCGAGCTCCTACAATGAGCAGTTCTTC
once,TRBV30,-,TRBJ1-2,CACREVYGYTF,TGTGCCTGCCGAGAAGTCTATGGCTACACCTTC
-,TRBV11-2,-,TRBJ1-4,CASSFGGREKLFF,TGTGCCAGCAGCTTCGGAGGCAGAGAAAAACTGTTTTTT
-,TRBV7-9,-,TRBJ1-2,CASTYGGYGYTF,TGTGCCAGCACCTACGGGGGGTATGGCTACACCTTC
-,TRBV3-1/TRBV3-2,TRBD2,TRBJ2-3,CASSQVRLASTDTQYF,TGTGCCAGCAGCCAAGTTCGACTAGCCAGCACAGATACGCAGTATTTT
-,TRBV5-4,TRBD2,TRBJ2-7,CASSLVRGGNEQYF,TGTGCCAGCAGCTTGGTACGGGGGGGGAACGAGCAGTACTTC
-,TRBV6-1,-,TRBJ1-2,CATSTGERGYTF,TGTGCCACTTCCACTGGAGAGCGAGGCTACACCTTC
-,TRBV7-7,-,TRBJ1-2,CASSLRVGANYYTF,TGTGCCAGCAGCTTAAGAGTAGGGGCCAACTACTACACCTTC
-,TRBV30,-,TRBJ1-6,CAWAEDSPLHF,TGTGCCTGGGCAGAGGATTCACCCCTCCACTTT
-,TRBV2,-,TRBJ2-5,CATSPGRGQETQYF,TGTGCCACCTCGCCCGGACGGGGGCAAGAGACCCAGTACTTC
-,TRBV5-5,-,TRBJ1-1,CASSLANVAEAFF,TGTGCCAGCAGCTTGGCCAATGTCGCTGAAGCTTTCTTT
-,TRBV9,TRBD1,TRBJ2-2,CASSYSPGGGTGELFF,TGTGCCAGCAGCTATAGCCCAGGGGGTGGCACCGGGGAGCTGTTTTTT
-,TRBV9,-,TRBJ1-3,CASSVGGQAISGNTIYF,TGTGCCAGCAGCGTAGGAGGTCAGGCGATCTCTGGAAACACCATATATTTT
-,TRBV12-3/TRBV12-4,-,TRBJ1-1,CASSRRGGGEAFF,TGTGCCAGCAGTAGGCGCGGGGGCGGGGAAGCTTTCTTT
once,TRBV5-4,-,TRBJ2-2,CASSSLAAVTGELFF,TGTGCCAGCAGCTCATTAGCGGCCGTCACCGGGGAGCTGTTTTTT
-,TRBV30,-,TRBJ1-1,CAWRGGGGENEAFF,TGTGCCTGGAGGGGGGGCGGGGGCGAGAATGAAGCTTTCTTT
-,TRBV19,-,TRBJ1-1,CASSPGKNTEAFF,TGTGCCAGTAGTCCAGGGAAGAACACTGAAGCTTTCTTT
-,TRBV7-9,-,TRBJ1-1,CASSLSNTEAFF,TGTGCCAGCAGCCTATCTAACACTGAAGCTTTCTTT
-,TRBV9,-,TRBJ2-7,CASSASRMPYEQYF,TGTGCCAGCAGCGCCTCGAGGATGCCCTACGAGCAGTACTTC
-,TRBV27,-,TRBJ1-2,CASSLVKAGWLYGYTF,TGTGCCAGCAGTTTGGTTAAAGCAGGTTGGCTCTATGGCTACACCTTC
-,TRBV9,-,TRBJ2-7,CASSVDTGTYEQYF,TGTGCCAGCAGCGTAGACACAGGCACCTACGAGCAGTACTTC
-,TRBV27,TRBD2,TRBJ2-1,CASSFTIAGSGNEQFF,TGTGCCAGCAGTTTCACAATAGCGGGATCGGGTAATGAGCAGTTCTTC
-,TRBV6-5,TRBD2,TRBJ2-1,CASSSGGTSGSEFF,TGTGCCAGCAGTTCCGGCGGGACTAGCGGGAGTGAATTCTTC
once,TRBV7-2,-,TRBJ1-2,CASSLESIYGYTF,TGTGCCAGCAGCTTAGAGTCCATCTATGGCTACACCTTC
once,TRBV18,-,TRBJ1-3,CASSRADGTGNTIYF,TGTGCCAGCTCCCGAGCGGATGGGACTGGAAACACCATATATTTT
-,TRBV27,-,TRBJ2-1,CASSFILTSRGNEQFF,TGTGCCAGCAGTTTCATTCTCACTTCTAGGGGCAATGAGCAGTTCTTC
few,TRBV6-1,TRBD1,TRBJ1-3,CASSDYSGTDQRNTIYF,TGTGCCAGCAGTGATTACTCTGGGACAGATCAACGAAACACCATATATTTT
-,TRBV11-2,TRBD2,TRBJ2-2,CASSLGLAGNTGELFF,TGTGCCAGCAGCTTAGGTCTAGCGGGGAACACCGGGGAGCTGTTTTTT
-,TRBV5-1,-,TRBJ2-7,CASSGGSYEQYF,TGCGCCAGCAGCGGGGGATCCTACGAGCAGTACTTC
-,TRBV9,TRBD2,TRBJ2-3,CASSRGGRSVDTQYF,TGTGCCAGCTCACGGGGCGGGAGGTCGGTAGATACGCAGTATTTT
-,TRBV7-9,-,TRBJ1-1,CASSNGTPEAFF,TGTGCCAGCAGCAACGGGACTCCCGAAGCTTTCTTT
-,TRBV5-4,-,TRBJ2-1,CASSFTNYNEQFF,TGTGCCAGCAGCTTTACTAACTACAATGAGCAGTTCTTC
-,TRBV10-2,-,TRBJ1-1,CASSEQGMNTEAFF,TGCGCCAGCAGTGAGCAGGGGATGAACACTGAAGCTTTCTTT
-,TRBV12-3/TRBV12-4,-,TRBJ1-3,CASSFPGNTIYF,TGTGCCAGCAGTTTTCCGGGAAACACCATATATTTT
-,TRBV10-3,-,TRBJ2-7,CAIRSDRGGDEQYF,TGTGCCATCAGATCCGACAGGGGAGGGGACGAGCAGTACTTC
-,TRBV2,TRBD1,TRBJ1-1,CASSENDQGVRLTEAFF,TGTGCCAGCAGTGAAAATGATCAGGGGGTGCGCCTCACTGAAGCTTTCTTT
-,TRBV27,-,TRBJ1-2,CASSLKGYGYTF,TGTGCCAGCAGTTTAAAGGGCTATGGCTACACCTTC
-,TRBV7-7,TRBD1,TRBJ2-1,CASSKGIQGGNEQFF,TGTGCCAGCAGCAAGGGGATACAGGGGGGCAATGAGCAGTTCTTC
-,TRBV4-2,TRBD2,TRBJ2-1,CASSQEGELAGRMDEQFF,TGTGCCAGCAGCCAAGAGGGGGAACTAGCGGGAAGAATGGATGAGCAGTTCTTC
few,TRBV9,TRBD1,TRBJ1-1,CASSVENRGMNTEAFF,TGTGCCAGCAGCGTAGAGAACAGGGGAATGAACACTGAAGCTTTCTTT